This record looks at one T cell receptor beta chain sequence and its context. The data are from a study of T cells after yellow fever vaccination. TCRdb recomputed calls from the 5' RACE reads with MiXCR, one row per CDR3 protein. The repertoire includes some 320,000 distinct CDR3 sequences, around 10% of them detected once, and roughly 3% sits in the top ten. Sequences were derived from CD4+ T cells sorted from PBMCs, sampled 45 days after the yellow fever booster vaccination. The clonotype comes from a man aged 18 to 30 who received the YFV17D yellow fever vaccine.

This chain's CDR3 is CASSQGGLYEQYF. The CDR3 DNA reads as TGTGCCAGCAGCCAAGGTGGACTCTACGAGCAGTACTTC. The chain carries TRBV6-5 and TRBJ2-7, with D perhaps matching TRBD2 (5 bases). Germline V gene sequence: CDR1 MNHEY, CDR2 SVGAGI. This CDR3 comprises 13 residues. V was shortened by 6 bases and J by 3 bases, with 12 bases between the two germline ends.